This T cell receptor (beta chain) was sequenced in a study of CD8+CD57+ T cells in acquired aplastic anemia. The overall study: Sorted CD4+ and CD8+ cells gave an average of approximately 3.4 ug of DNA.

The CDR3 spans 12 residues. Germline V CDR1 and CDR2: MNHEY, SMNVEV (reference sequence). The ends lost 6 bases at V and 11 bases at J; junction bases unmatched: 8. Study-wide points: Controls did not differ significantly from patients in CD8+ Simpson's diversity. Around 30 sequences, all CD8+ CDR3, were shared between patients and controls.

TCR beta VDJ combinations and CDR3 sequences were profiled from genomic DNA. TCRdb analysed the reads with MiXCR anew, one entry per CDR3 protein. Here the sample spans roughly 180,000 distinct CDR3 sequences, 64% being singletons. This clonotype appeared a few times. The antigen is undetermined. The clonotype comes from a human donor with severe aplastic anemia or a healthy control (not recorded which). The sample consisted of sorted CD4+, CD8+, or CD8+CD57+ T cells (not recorded which) from PBMCs. This chain links TRBV27 with TRBJ1-1; 8 nucleotides match TRBD1. CDR3 residues: CASRTTGEYAFF. The CDR3 nucleotides are TGTGCCAGCAGGACGACAGGGGAGTATGCTTTCTTT.